This T cell receptor beta chain is drawn from a study of vaccination effects on CD4 cells after COVID-19. For the study at large: The study sampled a couple of convalescent patients 16 days and one week before vaccination. Notes on the study in general: In the study, convalescent patients were few, and early post-infection timepoints were absent.

Notes on this clone: Its antigen is currently unknown.

Subsequent to 10 days of culture, CD4+ T cells were isolated. Sometime from March through December 2020, the person acquired a SARS-CoV-2 infection that PCR confirmed. Assay used: immunoSEQ multiplex PCR; TCRdb lists only in-frame clones, some missing. The sample carries tens of thousands of clones, approximately 70% recorded once. Looked up from germline, CDR1 is KGHSH and CDR2 is LQKENI. J gave up 4 bases and V 0 bases, and 1 base lay outside the gene matches. The CDR3 is 15 residues long. The chain is built from TRBV18 and TRBJ1-4; 8 bases agree with TRBD1. This receptor was identified in a human donor who had a prior SARS-CoV-2 infection. The sequences come from CD4+ T cells from PBMCs cultured without peptide, collected before COVID-19 vaccination. In DNA, the CDR3 is TGTGCCAGCTCACCACCGACAGGGGATAATGAAAAACTGTTTTTT. Its translation: CASSPPTGDNEKLFF. The full variable domain, completed using reference TRBV18 and TRBJ1-4, is NAGVMQNPRHLVRRRGQEARLRCSPMKGHSHVYWYRQLPEEGLKFMVYLQKENIIDESGMPKERFSAEFPKEGPSILRIQQVVRGDSAAYFCASSPPTGDNEKLFFGSGTQLSVL.